Below are 18 T cell receptor beta chains sequenced from a single sample in a study of PD-1 blockade in mismatch repair-deficient tumors. Sequenced by immunoSEQ multiplex PCR; TCRdb stores in-frame clones only, minus some. The sample has about 130,000 clones, roughly 86% seen once. Sequenced here: peripheral blood, sampled approximately 72 weeks after starting pembrolizumab. These receptors were collected from an adult with mismatch repair-deficient cancer.

The rearrangement uses TRBV27 and TRBJ2-3, with 13 bases that match TRBD2. Trimming cost V 1 base and J 1 base; bases outside gene matches: 14. Germline assignment: CDR1 MNHEY and CDR2 SMNVEV (reference sequence). The CDR3 runs to 21 residues. Written as DNA, the CDR3 is TGTGCCAGCAGTTTATTCCCGGAACTAGCGGGAGGGCCGAAGGGCACAGATACGCAGTATTTT. It is translated as CASSLFPELAGGPKGTDTQYF.

This clone has just one count. The rearrangement joins TRBV5-5 to TRBJ1-2; TRBD1 is a possible D gene (6 bases). Germline loops: CDR1 SGHKS, CDR2 YYEKEE (reference sequence). Trimming cost V 3 bases and J 7 bases, with 25 bases left between them. The CDR3 is 17 residues long. CDR3 amino acids: CASSSDGPGALTFGYTF. The CDR3 DNA reads as TGTGCCAGCAGCTCGGACGGACCGGGGGCGCTTACTTTTGGCTACACCTTC.

The V gene is TRBV7-9, the J gene TRBJ2-4, with 10 nucleotides matching TRBD1. CDR1 SEHNR and CDR2 FQNEAQ come from the germline V gene (reference sequence). The CDR3 runs 18 residues. V was pared by 4 bases and J by 3 bases, with 12 bases of the junction left unmatched. CDR3 loop: CASSSRDRGGFDKNIQYF. CDR3 bases: TGTGCCAGCAGCTCCAGGGACAGGGGAGGTTTTGACAAAAACATTCAGTACTTC.

This clone was seen a handful of times. Its ends do not fully match the called genes, so a read error is possible. The chain recombines TRBV7-7 with TRBJ2-1; tentative D call: TRBD2 (5 bases). The CDR3 extends over 13 amino acids. Germline CDR1 and CDR2: SSHAT and FNYEAQ (reference sequence). DNA for the CDR3: TGTGCTAGCAGCCTACGGTTAAGCGGAGAGCAGTTCTTC. It translates to CASSLRLSGEQFF.

The genes are TRBV30 and TRBJ2-3, with 10 bases lining up with TRBD2. J lost 4 bases, V lost 5 bases, and 18 bases had no gene match. The CDR3 is 18 amino acids. Germline V gene sequence: CDR1 GTSNPN, CDR2 SVGIG (reference sequence). CDR3 region: CAWQRRETASGSSDTQYF. Here the CDR3 DNA reads TGTGCCTGGCAGAGAAGGGAGACGGCTAGCGGGAGTTCAGATACGCAGTATTTT. Drawing the rest from reference TRBV30 and TRBJ2-3, the complete variable domain is SQTIHQWPATLVQPVGSPLSLECTVEGTSNPNLYWYRQAAGRGLQLLFYSVGIGQISSEVPQNLSASRPQDRQFILSSKKLLLSDSGFYLCAWQRRETASGSSDTQYFGPGTRLTVL.

The J gene is TRBJ2-2, the V gene TRBV7-2, with 9 bases that match TRBD2. Germline values: CDR1 SGHTA, CDR2 FQGNSA. J gave up 2 bases and V 1 base, and 5 bases lay outside the gene matches. The length of the CDR3 is 17 residues. The CDR3 nucleotides read TGTGCCAGCAGCTTAGGGGCTAGCGGGGCCAACACCGGGGAGCTGTTTTTT. Translating gives CASSLGASGANTGELFF.

The chain couples TRBV5-5 to TRBJ2-1, with 7 bases identical to TRBD1. The CDR3 consists of 14 residues. The J segment lost 9 bases and the V segment lost 1 base, leaving 7 bases of the junction unmatched. Germline V gene lookup returns CDR1 SGHKS and CDR2 YYEKEE (reference sequence). The CDR3 DNA reads TGTGCCAGCAGCTTGTCGGCGACAGGGATTGAGCAGTTCTTC. Translation gives CASSLSATGIEQFF.

This sequence joins TRBV11-2 and TRBJ2-3; D not resolved. Looked up from germline, CDR1 is SGHAT and CDR2 is FQNNGV. This CDR3 is built from 12 residues. Trimming removed 5 bases at V and 5 bases at J, with 8 bases between. CDR3: CASSTSVDTQYF. The CDR3 DNA reads TGTGCCAGCAGCACTTCGGTAGATACGCAGTATTTT.

The chain has TRBV7-6 and TRBJ1-4, with D hard to call. The CDR3 is 13 amino acids. Germline CDR1 reads SGHVS; CDR2 reads FNYEAQ. Trimming left V 1 base short and J 3 bases short, with 3 bases between. CDR3 nucleotide sequence: TGTGCCAGCAGCTTAGGTCCTAATGAAAAACTGTTTTTT. This codes for CASSLGPNEKLFF.

The V and J genes are TRBV28 and TRBJ2-3; no clear D. With 5 bases removed from V and 0 bases from J, the gap between germline ends came to 6 bases. The CDR3 runs 13 residues. Per the germline V gene, CDR1 is MDHEN and CDR2 is SYDVKM. CDR3 loop: CASSHISTDTQYF. The CDR3 DNA is TGTGCCAGCAGTCACATAAGCACAGATACGCAGTATTTT.

The V call is TRBV5-4, the J call TRBJ2-3; D remains unclear. V dropped 5 bases and J dropped 1 base, with 14 bases sitting between them. CDR1 is SGHNT and CDR2 is YYREEE in the germline V gene (reference sequence). CDR3 length: 15 residues. The CDR3 DNA sequence: TGTGCCAGCAGGCGTTTTGGCCTCGGCACAGATACGCAGTATTTT. Its translation: CASRRFGLGTDTQYF.

The rearrangement links TRBV27 to TRBJ2-7; D is unclear. The CDR3 is 14 residues long. Per the germline V gene, CDR1 is MNHEY and CDR2 is SMNVEV (reference sequence). V gave up 3 bases and J gave up 1 base, with 10 bases separating them. The CDR3 DNA sequence: TGTGCCAGCAGTTTTGATCTGGGTTCCTACGAGCAGTACTTC. Its translation: CASSFDLGSYEQYF.

This sequence joins TRBV11-2 and TRBJ2-3, with TRBD2 matching over 13 bases. Germline V CDR1 and CDR2: SGHAT, FQNNGV. V was clipped by 5 bases and J by 2 bases; unmatched bases: 4. The CDR3 is made up of 16 amino acids. This chain's CDR3 is CASSITSGRATDTQYF. CDR3 nucleotide sequence: TGTGCCAGCAGCATAACTAGCGGGAGGGCCACAGATACGCAGTATTTT.

The rearrangement uses TRBV4-1 and TRBJ2-7; the D gene is possibly TRBD2 (6 bases). Trimming stripped 0 bases from V and 4 bases from J, with 16 bases between. This CDR3 contains 16 residues. From germline, CDR1 is MGHRA and CDR2 YSYEKL. CDR3 amino acids: CASSQDWRGNSYEQYF. In nucleotides, the CDR3 is TGCGCCAGCAGCCAAGATTGGCGGGGTAATAGTTACGAGCAGTACTTC.

This chain links TRBV27 with TRBJ1-1, with 7 bases matching TRBD1. Per the germline V gene, CDR1 is MNHEY and CDR2 is SMNVEV (reference sequence). The trim removed 1 base at V and 4 bases at J, leaving 6 bases unmatched. CDR3 length: 15 amino acids. CDR3 sequence: CASSLYAGGVTEAFF. The CDR3 DNA follows: TGTGCCAGCAGTTTATACGCAGGGGGGGTCACTGAAGCTTTCTTT.

The V gene is TRBV4-1, the J gene TRBJ2-7; D might be TRBD2 (6 bases). CDR3 length: 17 residues. Trimming stripped 1 base from V and 3 bases from J, with 19 bases between. Germline loops: CDR1 MGHRA, CDR2 YSYEKL. CDR3 loop: CASSQGNGPGLNYEQYF. The CDR3 DNA reads as TGCGCCAGCAGCCAAGGTAATGGACCGGGACTGAACTACGAGCAGTACTTC.

This chain joins TRBV12-2 and TRBJ2-7; the D call TRBD1 from the table was never checked on the DNA. TRBV12-2 is deemed a pseudogene. CDR3 length: 17 amino acids. The CDR3 DNA reads as TGTGCAAGTCGCCCAATGGGAGGGCAGGGGGCTTCCTACGAGCAGTACTTC. Its translation: CASRPMGGQGASYEQYF.

J is TRBJ1-5 and V is TRBV4-3, with D hard to call. CDR3 length equals 15 residues. The ends were cut back, 0 bases at V and 7 bases at J, with 13 bases in the middle. Per germline, CDR1 LGHNA and CDR2 YSLEER. The CDR3 bases are TGCGCCAGCAGCCAAGATTTGGGAACTCGGCAGCCCCAGCATTTT. Translating it yields CASSQDLGTRQPQHF.